Here is one T cell receptor (beta chain) with its context. In the source study's methods: From reference gene primer amplification, estimates of nucleated cell counts were derived. Here immunoSEQ multiplex PCR was the method, and the copy in TCRdb shows in-frame clones only, minus some. The V and J calls and clone size come from that table; D and trimming were worked out from the DNA. Altogether 95,000 to 150,000 clones are present, about 79% being singletons, with the ten largest covering 3.5% to 4.5%. The CDR3 spans 17 residues. Germline values: CDR1 SGHTA, CDR2 FQGNSA. Trimming cost V 3 bases and J 7 bases, with 22 bases left between them. This specimen belongs to a study of blood T cell repertoires in COVID-19. Study summary: Italy, Spain and the United States were the sources of the convalescent and acute COVID-19 samples. The analysed material was cDNA or gDNA that came from T cells, B-cell-depleted T cells, or PBMCs.

The sequencing sample was made of peripheral blood. The gene calls are TRBV7-2 and TRBJ2-1; D not resolved. This sequence was found in an elderly woman with acute or convalescent COVID-19. CDR3 DNA sequence: TGTGCCAGCAGCTTTAAACCCTCGGCCGGGTTGGGTAATGAGCAGTTCTTC. Translation gives CASSFKPSAGLGNEQFF.